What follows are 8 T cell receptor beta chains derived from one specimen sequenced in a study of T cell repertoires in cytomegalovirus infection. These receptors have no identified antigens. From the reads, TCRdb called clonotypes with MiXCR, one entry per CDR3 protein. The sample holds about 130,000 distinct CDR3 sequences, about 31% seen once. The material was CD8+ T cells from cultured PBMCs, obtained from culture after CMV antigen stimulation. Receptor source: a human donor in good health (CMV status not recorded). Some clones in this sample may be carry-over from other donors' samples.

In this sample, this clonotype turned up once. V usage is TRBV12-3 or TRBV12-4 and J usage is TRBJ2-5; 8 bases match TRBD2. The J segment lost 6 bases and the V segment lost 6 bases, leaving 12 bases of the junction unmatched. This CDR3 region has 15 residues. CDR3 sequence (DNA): TGTGCCAGCAGCCCAGCGGGGGAAAGGAGAAAGACCCAGTACTTC. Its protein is CASSPAGERRKTQYF.

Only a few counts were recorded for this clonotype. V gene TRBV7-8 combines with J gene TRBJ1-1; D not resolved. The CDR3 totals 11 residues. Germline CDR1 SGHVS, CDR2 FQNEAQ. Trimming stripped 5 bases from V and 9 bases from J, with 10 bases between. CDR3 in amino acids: CASSPPSQAFF. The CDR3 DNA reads TGTGCCAGCAGCCCGCCAAGTCAAGCTTTCTTT.

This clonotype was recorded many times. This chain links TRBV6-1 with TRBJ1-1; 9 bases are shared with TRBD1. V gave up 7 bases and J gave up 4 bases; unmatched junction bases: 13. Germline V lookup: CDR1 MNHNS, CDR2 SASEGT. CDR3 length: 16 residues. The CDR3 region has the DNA TGTGCCAGCACCAGGGACAGGGCTACTGATACCACTGAAGCTTTCTTT. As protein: CASTRDRATDTTEAFF.

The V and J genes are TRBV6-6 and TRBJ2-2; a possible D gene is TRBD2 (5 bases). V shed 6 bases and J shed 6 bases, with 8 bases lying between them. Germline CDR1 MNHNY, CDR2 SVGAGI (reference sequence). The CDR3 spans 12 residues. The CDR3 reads CASSPGAGELFF. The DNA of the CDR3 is TGTGCCAGCAGCCCCGGGGCCGGGGAGCTGTTTTTT.

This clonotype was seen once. CDR3 nucleotide sequence: TGTGCCAGCAGCGGTACAGGGTCCGAGCAGTACTTC. Its protein is CASSGTGSEQYF. The V call is TRBV9, the J call TRBJ2-7, with D possibly TRBD1 on 6 matching bases. Germline CDR1 SGDLS, CDR2 YYNGEE. The V end was cut by 3 bases, the J end by 6 bases, with 10 bases between. The CDR3 has 12 amino acids.

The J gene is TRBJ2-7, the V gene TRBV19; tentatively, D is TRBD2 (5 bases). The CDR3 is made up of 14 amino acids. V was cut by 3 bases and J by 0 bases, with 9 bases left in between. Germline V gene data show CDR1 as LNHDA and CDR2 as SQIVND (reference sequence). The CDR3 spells CASSIVGSSYEQYF. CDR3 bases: TGTGCCAGTAGTATTGTGGGGAGCTCCTACGAGCAGTACTTC.

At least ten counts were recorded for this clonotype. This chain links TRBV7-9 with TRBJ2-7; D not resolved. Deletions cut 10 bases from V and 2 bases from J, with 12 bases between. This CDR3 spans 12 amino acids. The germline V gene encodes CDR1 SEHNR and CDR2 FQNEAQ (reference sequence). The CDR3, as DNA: TGTGCCACCCAGGACGGGCCCTACGAGCAGTACTTC. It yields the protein CATQDGPYEQYF.

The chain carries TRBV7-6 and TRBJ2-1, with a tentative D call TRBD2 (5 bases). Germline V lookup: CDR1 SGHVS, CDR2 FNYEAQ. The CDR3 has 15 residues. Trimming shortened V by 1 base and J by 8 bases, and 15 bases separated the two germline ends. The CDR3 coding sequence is TGTGCCAGCAGCTTAGGCGCTAGCCACAAGGATGAGCAGTTCTTC. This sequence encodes CASSLGASHKDEQFF.